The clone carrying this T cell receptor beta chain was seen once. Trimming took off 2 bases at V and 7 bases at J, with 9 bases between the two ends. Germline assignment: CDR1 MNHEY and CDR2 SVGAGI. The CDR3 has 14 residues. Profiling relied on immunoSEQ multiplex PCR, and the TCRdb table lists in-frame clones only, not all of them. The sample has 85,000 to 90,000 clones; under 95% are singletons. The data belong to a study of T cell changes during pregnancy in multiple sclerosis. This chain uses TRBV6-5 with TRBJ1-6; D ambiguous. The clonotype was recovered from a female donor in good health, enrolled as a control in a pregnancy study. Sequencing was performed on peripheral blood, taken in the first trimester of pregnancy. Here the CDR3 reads CASSYPGRNSPLHF. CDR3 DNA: TGTGCCAGCAGTTACCCGGGTCGAAATTCACCCCTCCACTTT.